This is a list of T cell receptor beta chains from one sample in a study of cytomegalovirus exposure and HLA in healthy donors. Assay: immunoSEQ multiplex PCR; the TCRdb copy retains only in-frame clones and omits some. In the table there are some 220,000 clones, roughly four fifths of which are singletons. Sequenced material: PBMCs. Receptors originate from a middle-aged woman in good health and CMV-seronegative. The CDR3 runs from the conserved cysteine through the conserved F or W. The order of the fields is clone size, J gene, D gene, V gene, CDR3 DNA, CDR3 protein. A D gene is named only where the DNA matches it firmly. Not all rows give a size; the values are once, few, many and, for expanded clones, a class.

>NA|TRBJ1-1|TRBD1|TRBV7-8
TGTGCCAGCAGCTCGGGACAGCATGAAGCTTTCTTT
CASSSGQHEAFF
>few|TRBJ2-1|NA|TRBV7-9
TGTGCCAGCTATCGCAGGGGTTATGAGCAGTTCTTC
CASYRRGYEQFF
>NA|TRBJ1-2|NA|TRBV13
TGTGCCAGCAGCGAACGCGGCAGGGAATTACTTTATGGCTACACCTTC
CASSERGRELLYGYTF
>once|TRBJ1-6|NA|TRBV11-2
TGTGCCAGCAGCCCAGGGAACTCCTATAATTCACCCCTCCACTTT
CASSPGNSYNSPLHF
>NA|TRBJ2-1|TRBD1|TRBV10-1
TGCGCCAGCAGTGAGCCGGGACAGAAAAATGAGCAGTTCTTC
CASSEPGQKNEQFF
>NA|TRBJ1-2|NA|TRBV10-3
TGTGCCATCAGTGACCAGATCCCGGGATATAATGGCTACACCTTC
CAISDQIPGYNGYTF
>NA|TRBJ2-7|NA|TRBV9
TGTGCCAGCAGCGTAGCTAGTGCTGTCCCCTACGAGCAGTACTTC
CASSVASAVPYEQYF
>once|TRBJ1-1|NA|TRBV27
TGTGCCAGCAGTTCCCAAGAGAGGAACACTGAAGCTTTCTTT
CASSSQERNTEAFF
>few|TRBJ2-1|TRBD2|TRBV28
TGTGCCAGCAGTCCCTATAGCGGGGGGGCTTTCGAGCAGTTCTTC
CASSPYSGGAFEQFF
>NA|TRBJ1-1|TRBD1|TRBV2
TGTGCCAGCAGTGATAGGGGGCTCGAAGCTTTCTTT
CASSDRGLEAFF
>NA|TRBJ2-1|TRBD2|TRBV27
TGTGCCAGCACCCCAAATCCTAGCGGGAGGGGCAATGAGCAGTTCTTC
CASTPNPSGRGNEQFF
>NA|TRBJ1-2|NA|TRBV7-6
TGTGCCAGCAGCTTAGGAACAGCCTCTGCTAACTATGGCTACACCTTC
CASSLGTASANYGYTF
>NA|TRBJ1-6|NA|TRBV10-3
TGTGCCATCAGTGATGACAGTAAGAGCTCCTATAATTCACCCCTCCACTTT
CAISDDSKSSYNSPLHF
>NA|TRBJ2-2|NA|TRBV29-1
TGCAGCGTTCACGGGTCCTCCGGGGAGCTGTTTTTT
CSVHGSSGELFF
>NA|TRBJ1-1|TRBD1|TRBV28
TGTGCCAGCAGCCGGACAGGGGGAAGCACTGAAGCTTTCTTT
CASSRTGGSTEAFF
>NA|TRBJ1-2|NA|TRBV28
TGTGCCAGCAGTTTCCGAACAGGCCTCTATGGCTACACCTTC
CASSFRTGLYGYTF
>NA|TRBJ2-7|NA|TRBV10-1
TGCGCCAGCAGTGACTACCTGGACCCAAGGGGCCACGAGCAGTACTTC
CASSDYLDPRGHEQYF
>NA|TRBJ2-7|NA|TRBV18
TGTGCCAGCACCACCGGGACAAGGTTGGCCTCCGAGCAGTACTTC
CASTTGTRLASEQYF
>NA|TRBJ1-2|NA|TRBV5-1
TGCGCCAGCAGCTTGGGTTATGGGTCGGAGGATGGCTACACCTTC
CASSLGYGSEDGYTF
>NA|TRBJ1-4|TRBD1|TRBV28
TGTGCCAGCAGCCCTACAGGGGTAGCTAATGAAAAACTGTTTTTT
CASSPTGVANEKLFF
>NA|TRBJ2-2|TRBD1|TRBV7-2
TGTGCCAGCAGCCTCGGACAGGGGAACACCGGGGAGCTGTTTTTT
CASSLGQGNTGELFF
>NA|TRBJ2-3|TRBD2|TRBV6-6
TGTGCCAGCAGTTACTCCGGGACTATGCACACAGATACGCAGTATTTT
CASSYSGTMHTDTQYF
>once|TRBJ2-7|NA|TRBV5-1
TGCGCCAGCAGCTTGGCCCCGGGACTCTACGAGCAGTACTTC
CASSLAPGLYEQYF
>NA|TRBJ1-1|NA|TRBV15
TGTGCCACCAGCAGACTAGGGCGGGACGGGAACACTGAAGCTTTCTTT
CATSRLGRDGNTEAFF
>once|TRBJ1-6|NA|TRBV6-5
TGTGCCAGCAGTTACTCGATTGCAGGGAACGCTTCACCCCTCCACTTT
CASSYSIAGNASPLHF
>NA|TRBJ1-1|NA|TRBV29-1
TGCAGCGTTACGAAGGGAGGTGGTACGAACACTGAAGCTTTCTTT
CSVTKGGGTNTEAFF
>NA|TRBJ1-2|NA|TRBV28
TGTGCCAGCAGTGGCCCCTATGGCTACACCTTC
CASSGPYGYTF
>few|TRBJ2-3|NA|TRBV5-1
TGCGCCAGCAGCCCACAAACCCAACAGGGAGATACGCAGTATTTT
CASSPQTQQGDTQYF
>NA|TRBJ2-3|TRBD2|TRBV9
TGTGCCAGCACTTTCAGGGCGGGGGAGGCCACAGATACGCAGTATTTT
CASTFRAGEATDTQYF
>NA|TRBJ1-2|NA|TRBV9
TGTGCCAGCAGCTCCAAGGGGCGCGGTGGCTACACCTTC
CASSSKGRGGYTF
>NA|TRBJ2-1|TRBD1|TRBV6-1
TGTGCCAGCAGTCAGACAGGGTCGGTGAATGAGCAGTTCTTC
CASSQTGSVNEQFF
>once|TRBJ1-1|NA|TRBV5-4
TGTGCCAGCAGCCTGGCAGGGGCCCAAATGAACACTGAAGCTTTCTTT
CASSLAGAQMNTEAFF
>NA|TRBJ2-1|NA|TRBV11-2
TGTGCCAGCAGCTTAGAACTCTCGACCTACAATGAGCAGTTCTTC
CASSLELSTYNEQFF
>NA|TRBJ1-1|NA|TRBV18
TGTGCCAGCTCTCCCATCACAGAGAACACTGAAGCTTTCTTT
CASSPITENTEAFF
>NA|TRBJ1-2|NA|TRBV6-5
TGTGCCAGCAGCACCGGGACATACGGTGGCTACACCTTC
CASSTGTYGGYTF
>NA|TRBJ2-3|TRBD1|TRBV7-2
TGTGCCAGCAGCAAAAGACAGGGGGTCACAGATACGCAGTATTTT
CASSKRQGVTDTQYF
>NA|TRBJ1-5|NA|TRBV19
TGTGCCAGTAGTATGAGGGACAAATATCAGCCCCAGCATTTT
CASSMRDKYQPQHF
>NA|TRBJ2-6|NA|TRBV7-9
TGTTCCAGCAGCCAGGGGACAAACGTCCTGACTTTC
CSSSQGTNVLTF
>NA|TRBJ1-3|NA|TRBV30
TGTGCCTGGACCGCGGGCTCTGGAAACACCATATATTTT
CAWTAGSGNTIYF
>NA|TRBJ2-3|NA|TRBV27
TGTGCCAGCAGTCCATCCTACTTAGCAAACACAGATACGCAGTATTTT
CASSPSYLANTDTQYF
>NA|TRBJ2-1|NA|TRBV7-3
TGTGCCAGCAGCTTAGGACAAGACAATGAGCAGTTCTTC
CASSLGQDNEQFF
>NA|TRBJ1-5|NA|TRBV2
TGTGCCAGCAGTGACTCGTACAGCTTTAGCAATCAGCCCCAGCATTTT
CASSDSYSFSNQPQHF
>NA|TRBJ2-3|TRBD1|TRBV29-1
TGCAGCGTTGAAGGGGACAGGGCGCAAGATACGCAGTATTTT
CSVEGDRAQDTQYF
>NA|TRBJ1-2|NA|TRBV9
TGTGCCAGCAGCGTAGAGGGAGTGGATAACTATGGCTACACCTTC
CASSVEGVDNYGYTF
>NA|TRBJ1-2|NA|TRBV7-6
TGTGCCAGCAGCTTCGCTCGGGTACCAACCTATGGCTACACCTTC
CASSFARVPTYGYTF
>NA|TRBJ1-1|TRBD1|TRBV2
TGTGCCAGCGTGCGACAGGGGGAAAACACTGAAGCTTTCTTT
CASVRQGENTEAFF
>NA|TRBJ2-3|TRBD2|TRBV4-2
TGTGCCAGCAGCCGCGGGGGGAACTCAGATACGCAGTATTTT
CASSRGGNSDTQYF
>NA|TRBJ1-4|TRBD1|TRBV11-3
TGTGCCAGCACCCCCGGGACAGGGCTACTGTTTTTT
CASTPGTGLLFF
>once|TRBJ2-4|NA|TRBV27
TGTGCCAGCAGTTTATGGCGGGGGCAAAACATTCAGTACTTC
CASSLWRGQNIQYF